Below are 32 T cell receptor beta chains sequenced from a single sample in a study of blood T cell repertoires in COVID-19. This table comes from immunoSEQ multiplex PCR, and its TCRdb copy is limited to in-frame clones, with some not included. The profile shows hundreds of thousands of clones, roughly 87% of them singletons. Sequenced material: PBMCs or T cells enriched from blood (not recorded which). The receptors were sampled from a young woman with acute COVID-19.

The chain combines TRBV18 with TRBJ2-7; TRBD1 aligns across 11 bases. J gave up 4 bases and V 3 bases, and 5 bases lay outside the gene matches. Germline V gene sequence: CDR1 KGHSH, CDR2 LQKENI. This CDR3 region has 15 residues. The CDR3 is CASSPGQGAGYEQYF. CDR3 sequence (DNA): TGTGCCAGCTCACCTGGACAGGGGGCAGGTTACGAGCAGTACTTC. Supplemented by reference TRBV18 and TRBJ2-7, the full variable domain reads NAGVMQNPRHLVRRRGQEARLRCSPMKGHSHVYWYRQLPEEGLKFMVYLQKENIIDESGMPKERFSAEFPKEGPSILRIQQVVRGDSAAYFCASSPGQGAGYEQYFGPGTRLTVT.

This rearrangement joins TRBV5-1 to TRBJ2-2; 12 bases agree with TRBD2. V lost 8 bases and J lost 4; bases outside the gene matches: 18. This CDR3 has 19 residues. The germline CDR1 and CDR2 sequences are SGHRS and YFSETQ. The CDR3 sequence: CASSLTTSGGHGVTGELFF. The DNA for the CDR3 is TGCGCCAGTTCACTTACGACTAGCGGGGGTCACGGGGTCACCGGGGAGCTGTTTTTT.

The chain joins TRBV5-1 to TRBJ1-6; TRBD1 matches 7 bases. V trimming: 0 bases; J trimming: 7 bases; junction bases outside the gene matches: 7. CDR1 and CDR2 from the germline V gene are SGHRS and YFSETQ. This CDR3 comprises 16 residues. The CDR3 DNA is TGCGCCAGCAGCTTGGACAGGGGCGGTGGGAATTCACCCCTCCACTTT. Its translation is CASSLDRGGGNSPLHF.

V gene TRBV6-5 combines with J gene TRBJ1-2, with 8 bases matching TRBD1. V dropped 10 bases and J dropped 8; count of bases not matched to a gene: 6. The germline gives CDR1 MNHEY, CDR2 SVGAGI. The CDR3 extends over 11 amino acids. This CDR3 is CATRGRGGYTF. In DNA, the CDR3 is TGTGCCACCAGGGGGCGCGGAGGCTACACCTTC.

V and J are TRBV30 and TRBJ2-7, with 10 bases that match TRBD1. Looked up from germline, CDR1 is GTSNPN and CDR2 is SVGIG (reference sequence). This CDR3 has 15 amino acids. The trim removed 2 bases at V and 0 bases at J, leaving 4 bases unmatched. CDR3 sequence: CAWSWDRGYSYEQYF. The CDR3 DNA reads TGTGCCTGGAGTTGGGACAGGGGTTACTCCTACGAGCAGTACTTC.

This clone was detected a few times. The chain couples TRBV13 to TRBJ1-3; unclear D gene. CDR3 length: 15 amino acids. Per the germline V gene, CDR1 is PRHDT and CDR2 is FYEKMQ (reference sequence). Trimming shortened V by 2 bases and J by 4 bases, and 12 bases separated the two germline ends. CDR3 sequence (DNA): TGTGCCAGCAGCTTAAGACAAACACGAGGAAACACCATATATTTT. It encodes CASSLRQTRGNTIYF.

The CDR3 protein is CASSLGQGLDGYTF. The CDR3 bases are TGTGCCAGCAGCCTCGGACAGGGTCTCGATGGCTACACCTTC. The chain has TRBV5-4 and TRBJ1-2, with 8 bases lining up with TRBD1. The junction had 8 bases not matched to a gene; V was cut back by 4 bases and J by 6 bases. The germline V gene has CDR1 SGHNT and CDR2 YYREEE (reference sequence). The CDR3 is 14 amino acids.

The chain joins TRBV7-2 to TRBJ2-7; TRBD1 matches at 12 bases. V shed 10 bases and J 4 bases; nucleotides not matched to a gene: 14. Per the germline V gene, CDR1 is SGHTA and CDR2 is FQGNSA. There are 16 residues in the CDR3. CDR3: CATNPGGGQGAYEQYF. The CDR3 DNA is TGTGCCACGAACCCTGGTGGGGGACAGGGGGCATACGAGCAGTACTTC.

This rearrangement joins TRBV27 to TRBJ2-1; 14 bases match TRBD2. This CDR3 comprises 16 residues. Trimming took 3 bases from V and 6 from J; bases not matched to a gene: 4. CDR1 MNHEY and CDR2 SMNVEV come from the germline V gene (reference sequence). CDR3 coding DNA: TGTGCCAGCAGTTTGGGACTAGCGGGGGCCCTCAATGAGCAGTTCTTC. Translation gives CASSLGLAGALNEQFF.

The rearrangement uses TRBV5-6 and TRBJ1-1; D gene ambiguous. The CDR3 contains 12 residues. V was clipped by 4 bases and J by 4 bases, with 8 bases between them. CDR1 SGHDT and CDR2 YYEEEE come from the germline V gene. CDR3 nucleotides: TGTGCCAGCAGCCTAAGTCTCACTGAAGCTTTCTTT. Amino acid sequence: CASSLSLTEAFF.

The rearrangement uses TRBV29-1 and TRBJ2-2; TRBD1 matches 7 bases. Germline assignment: CDR1 SQVTM and CDR2 ANQGSEA. V was pared by 7 bases and J by 1 base, with 3 bases of the junction left unmatched. The CDR3 is 13 amino acids. The CDR3 sequence is CSGGQENTGELFF. The CDR3 bases are TGCAGCGGAGGACAGGAGAACACCGGGGAGCTGTTTTTT.

The V and J genes are TRBV7-2 and TRBJ2-5; 8 nucleotides agree with TRBD2. The CDR3 sequence is 15 residues long. Germline loops: CDR1 SGHTA, CDR2 FQGNSA. V lost 3 bases, J lost 2 bases, and 5 bases stayed unmatched. The CDR3 DNA reads as TGTGCCAGCAGCTTGAGCGGGGGTTATCAAGAGACCCAGTACTTC. Its translation is CASSLSGGYQETQYF.

CDR3 residues: CASSQLAGGSETQYF. The CDR3 DNA follows: TGTGCCAGTAGCCAACTAGCGGGGGGTTCAGAGACCCAGTACTTC. The rearrangement joins TRBV19 to TRBJ2-5; 12 bases align to TRBD2. The germline gives CDR1 LNHDA, CDR2 SQIVND (reference sequence). The CDR3 is 15 amino acids. J was trimmed by 4 bases and V by 6 bases; bases with no gene match: 6.

This rearrangement joins TRBV27 to TRBJ1-5, with D uncertain. V lost 5 bases to trimming and J lost 3 bases, with 17 bases between them. The CDR3 has 16 amino acids. Germline loops: CDR1 MNHEY, CDR2 SMNVEV (reference sequence). CDR3 protein: CASSPEPLLYNQPQHF. Here the CDR3 DNA reads TGTGCCAGCAGTCCAGAACCCCTTCTTTACAATCAGCCCCAGCATTTT.

The chain employs TRBV15 and TRBJ1-6; D is unclear. Germline V gene data show CDR1 as LNHNV and CDR2 as YYDKDF (reference sequence). The CDR3 totals 17 residues. V was trimmed by 1 base and J by 0 bases, leaving 10 bases between them. The CDR3 spells CATSRVLHSSYNSPLHF. Written as DNA, the CDR3 is TGTGCCACCAGCAGAGTGTTGCACAGCTCCTATAATTCACCCCTCCACTTT.

This chain joins TRBV4-1 and TRBJ1-2; 10 bases match TRBD1. CDR1 is MGHRA, CDR2 YSYEKL, per germline. This CDR3 contains 17 residues. J gave up 4 bases and V 0 bases, and 8 bases lay outside the gene matches. The CDR3 nucleotides are TGCGCCAGCAGCCAAGAGTTCGGGACAGGGGCGCCCTATGGCTACACCTTC. Protein sequence: CASSQEFGTGAPYGYTF.

The rearrangement joins TRBV27 to TRBJ1-4; 7 bases fit TRBD1. The CDR3 spans 16 residues. Per germline, CDR1 MNHEY and CDR2 SMNVEV (reference sequence). The ends lost 6 bases at V and 0 bases at J; junction bases unmatched: 7. The CDR3 sequence: CASSRDSFATNEKLFF. In DNA form, the CDR3 reads TGTGCCAGCAGCCGGGACAGCTTTGCAACTAATGAAAAACTGTTTTTT. Combining the CDR3 with reference TRBV27 and TRBJ1-4 gives the whole variable domain EAQVTQNPRYLITVTGKKLTVTCSQNMNHEYMSWYRQDPGLGLRQIYYSMNVEVTDKGDVPEGYKVSRKEKRNFPLILESPSPNQTSLYFCASSRDSFATNEKLFFGSGTQLSVL.

The CDR3 sequence is CASSQQGNRGFNEKLFF. The CDR3 DNA sequence: TGCGCCAGCAGCCAGCAAGGCAACAGGGGGTTTAATGAAAAACTGTTTTTT. V usage is TRBV4-3 and J usage is TRBJ1-4; TRBD1 matches 8 bases. CDR3 length: 17 amino acids. Germline V gives CDR1 LGHNA, CDR2 YSLEER. J lost 4 bases, V lost 3 bases, and 10 bases had no gene match.

This clone was detected only once. The chain employs TRBV6-5 and TRBJ1-2; the D is unclear. CDR3 size: 13 residues. Germline values: CDR1 MNHEY, CDR2 SVGAGI. V was shortened by 1 base and J by 5 bases, with 8 bases between the two germline ends. The CDR3 reads CASSYLADYGYTF. The CDR3 DNA is TGTGCCAGCAGTTACTTGGCCGATTATGGCTACACCTTC.

J is TRBJ1-4 and V is TRBV29-1; D may be TRBD1 (6 bases). Germline V gives CDR1 SQVTM, CDR2 ANQGSEA. The CDR3 consists of 13 residues. The V end lost 6 bases, the J end lost 7 bases, and 15 bases lay between the germline ends. The CDR3 protein is CSVNRDESEKLFF. The CDR3 DNA follows: TGCAGCGTGAACAGGGACGAAAGTGAAAAACTGTTTTTT. Supplemented by reference TRBV29-1 and TRBJ1-4, the full variable domain reads SAVISQKPSRDICQRGTSLTIQCQVDSQVTMMFWYRQQPGQSLTLIATANQGSEATYESGFVIDKFPISRPNLTFSTLTVSNMSPEDSSIYLCSVNRDESEKLFFGSGTQLSVL.

The count of this clone is one. The rearrangement links TRBV7-9 to TRBJ1-3; D is unresolved. Germline CDR1 and CDR2: SEHNR and FQNEAQ (reference sequence). Trimming took 4 bases from V and 1 from J, leaving 11 bases between them. This CDR3 is 15 amino acids long. In nucleotides, the CDR3 is TGTGCCAGCAGCTCCCAGGAGGAGTCTGGAAACACCATATATTTT. Amino acids: CASSSQEESGNTIYF.

The J gene is TRBJ1-1, the V gene TRBV18, with 7 bases matching TRBD1. The germline CDR1 and CDR2 sequences are KGHSH and LQKENI. The trim removed 2 bases at V and 3 bases at J, leaving 9 bases unmatched. The CDR3 has 16 residues. The CDR3 nucleotides read TGTGCCAGCTCACCAGATACCAGGGGGTGGTACACTGAAGCTTTCTTT. This sequence encodes CASSPDTRGWYTEAFF. The complete variable domain, with remaining parts taken from reference TRBV18 and TRBJ1-1, reads NAGVMQNPRHLVRRRGQEARLRCSPMKGHSHVYWYRQLPEEGLKFMVYLQKENIIDESGMPKERFSAEFPKEGPSILRIQQVVRGDSAAYFCASSPDTRGWYTEAFFGQGTRLTVV.

The rearrangement uses TRBV5-4 and TRBJ2-5; 7 bases are a match to TRBD1. V shed 3 bases, J shed 0 bases, and the junction held 8 bases outside the gene matches. Germline loops: CDR1 SGHNT, CDR2 YYREEE (reference sequence). The CDR3 covers 16 residues. The CDR3 here is CASSSTRQGNQETQYF. The CDR3 DNA is TGTGCCAGCAGCTCAACCCGACAGGGCAACCAAGAGACCCAGTACTTC.

The J gene is TRBJ1-1, the V gene TRBV6-5; D gene unclear. CDR3 length equals 14 residues. Germline-derived CDR1 and CDR2 are MNHEY and SVGAGI. The V end lost 2 bases, the J end lost 4 bases, and 11 bases lay between the germline ends. CDR3 protein: CASSYSVIGTEAFF. As DNA, the CDR3 is TGTGCCAGCAGTTACAGCGTGATCGGCACTGAAGCTTTCTTT.

This chain's CDR3 is CASSPALGAAGEKLFF. The CDR3 nucleotides read TGTGCCAGCAGCCCCGCCCTAGGGGCCGCGGGGGAAAAACTGTTTTTT. The gene calls are TRBV7-9 and TRBJ1-4; tentative D call: TRBD1 (5 bases). CDR3 size: 16 residues. CDR1 is SEHNR, CDR2 FQNEAQ, per germline (reference sequence). The V gene lost 5 bases and the J gene lost 8 bases, with 21 bases spanning the gap.

The chain is built from TRBV7-2 and TRBJ2-5; D might be TRBD2 (7 bases). The V end was cut by 2 bases, the J end by 5 bases, with 21 bases between. This CDR3 comprises 17 residues. Germline lookup yields CDR1 SGHTA and CDR2 FQGNSA. Written as DNA, the CDR3 is TGTGCCAGCAGCTTATATCTTCGAGGGGGGGCCGTCGAGACCCAGTACTTC. This translates into CASSLYLRGGAVETQYF.

This rearrangement joins TRBV5-6 to TRBJ1-5; 7 bases agree with TRBD1. The CDR3 has 14 amino acids. Germline V CDR1 and CDR2: SGHDT, YYEEEE. The trim removed 4 bases at V and 9 bases at J, leaving 10 bases unmatched. The CDR3 DNA is TGTGCCAGCAGCCTCGAGGGGAGGACAGGGCCCCAGCATTTT. This sequence encodes CASSLEGRTGPQHF.

The V gene is TRBV13, the J gene TRBJ1-1, with a tentative D call TRBD1 (5 bases). V dropped 3 bases and J dropped 4 bases, with 12 bases sitting between them. Germline V gene data show CDR1 as PRHDT and CDR2 as FYEKMQ (reference sequence). The CDR3 totals 14 residues. The DNA for the CDR3 is TGTGCCAGCAGCTTCAGGGTTGGGATCACTGAAGCTTTCTTT. Translated: CASSFRVGITEAFF.

The rearrangement links TRBV27 to TRBJ1-5; the D is unclear. The CDR3 totals 15 residues. Trimming pared 4 bases from V and 2 bases from J, leaving 12 bases between. Germline CDR1 MNHEY, CDR2 SMNVEV (reference sequence). The CDR3: CASSSRREGNQPQHF. CDR3 sequence (DNA): TGTGCCAGCAGTTCCCGGCGGGAGGGCAATCAGCCCCAGCATTTT.

The chain employs TRBV10-3 and TRBJ2-5; 16 bases are a match to TRBD2. The CDR3 is 17 residues long. V was pared by 6 bases and J by 6 bases, with 10 bases of the junction left unmatched. Germline V gives CDR1 ENHRY, CDR2 SYGVKD. The DNA of the CDR3 is TGTGCCATCAGCCCGGGACTAGCGGGGGGGAATAAAAAGACCCAGTACTTC. It specifies CAISPGLAGGNKKTQYF.

A word on this clone: Within the sample, other DNA sequences also encode this same CDR3. V usage is TRBV2 and J usage is TRBJ2-7; D is unclear. Trimming shortened V by 3 bases and J by 4 bases, and 4 bases separated the two germline ends. The CDR3 loop spans 11 amino acids. Germline CDR1 is SNHLY and CDR2 is FYNNEI. In DNA form, the CDR3 reads TGTGCCAGCAGTGACTCTTACGAGCAGTACTTC. Translated: CASSDSYEQYF. The full variable domain, completed using reference TRBV2 and TRBJ2-7, is EPEVTQTPSHQVTQMGQEVILRCVPISNHLYFYWYRQILGQKVEFLVSFYNNEISEKSEIFDDQFSVERPDGSNFTLKIRSTKLEDSAMYFCASSDSYEQYFGPGTRLTVT.

The chain links TRBV6-5 to TRBJ2-2, with 8 bases matching TRBD1. The V gene's germline CDR1 is MNHEY and CDR2 SVGAGI. The CDR3 consists of 16 residues. Trimming at V came to 0 bases and at J to 5 bases, leaving 5 bases not matched to a gene. CDR3 DNA: TGTGCCAGCAGTTACTCGTGGACAGGGAGGACCGGGGAGCTGTTTTTT. This sequence encodes CASSYSWTGRTGELFF.